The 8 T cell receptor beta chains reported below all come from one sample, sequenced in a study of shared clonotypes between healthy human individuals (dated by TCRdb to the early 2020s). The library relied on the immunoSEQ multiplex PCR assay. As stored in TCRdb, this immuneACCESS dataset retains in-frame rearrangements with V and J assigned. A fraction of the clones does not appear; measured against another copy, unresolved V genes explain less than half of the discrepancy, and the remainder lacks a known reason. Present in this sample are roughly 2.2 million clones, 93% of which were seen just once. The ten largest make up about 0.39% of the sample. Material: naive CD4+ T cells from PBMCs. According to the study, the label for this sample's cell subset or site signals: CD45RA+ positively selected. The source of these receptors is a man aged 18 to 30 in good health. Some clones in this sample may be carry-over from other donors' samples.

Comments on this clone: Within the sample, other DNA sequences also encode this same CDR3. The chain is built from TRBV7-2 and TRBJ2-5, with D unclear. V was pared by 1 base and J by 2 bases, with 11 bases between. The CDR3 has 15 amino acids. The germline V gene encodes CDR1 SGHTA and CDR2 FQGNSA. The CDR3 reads CASSLGAGPQETQYF. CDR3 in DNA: TGTGCCAGCAGCTTAGGGGCAGGCCCACAAGAGACCCAGTACTTC.

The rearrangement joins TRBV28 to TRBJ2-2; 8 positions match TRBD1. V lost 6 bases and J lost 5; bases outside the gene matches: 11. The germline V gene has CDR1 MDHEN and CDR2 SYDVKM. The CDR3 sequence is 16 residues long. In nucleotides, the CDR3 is TGTGCCAGCAGCACCCGTGGCAGGGGGCGTACCGGGGAGCTGTTTTTT. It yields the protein CASSTRGRGRTGELFF.

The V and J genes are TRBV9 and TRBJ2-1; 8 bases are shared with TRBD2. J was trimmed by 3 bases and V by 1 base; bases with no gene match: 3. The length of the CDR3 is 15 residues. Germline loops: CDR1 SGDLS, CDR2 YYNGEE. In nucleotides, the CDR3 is TGTGCCAGCAGCGTACAAGCGGGAGACTACAATGAGCAGTTCTTC. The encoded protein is CASSVQAGDYNEQFF.

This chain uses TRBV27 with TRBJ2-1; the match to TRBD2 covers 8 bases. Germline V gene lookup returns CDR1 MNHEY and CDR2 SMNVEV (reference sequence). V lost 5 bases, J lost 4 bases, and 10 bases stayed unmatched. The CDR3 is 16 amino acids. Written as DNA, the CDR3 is TGTGCCAGCAGTGCAAGGGGAGCGGGGGTTTACAATGAGCAGTTCTTC. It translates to CASSARGAGVYNEQFF.

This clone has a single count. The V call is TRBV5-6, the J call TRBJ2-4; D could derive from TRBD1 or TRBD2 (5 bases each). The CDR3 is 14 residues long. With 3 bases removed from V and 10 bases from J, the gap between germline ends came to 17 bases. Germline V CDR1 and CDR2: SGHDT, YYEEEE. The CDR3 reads CASSSAGPGSIQYF. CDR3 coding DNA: TGTGCCAGCAGCTCAGCCGGGCCAGGGAGTATTCAGTACTTC. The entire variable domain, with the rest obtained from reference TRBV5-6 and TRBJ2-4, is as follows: DAGVTQSPTHLIKTRGQQVTLRCSPKSGHDTVSWYQQALGQGPQFIFQYYEEEERQRGNFPDRFSGHQFPNYSSELNVNALLLGDSALYLCASSSAGPGSIQYFGAGTRLSVL.

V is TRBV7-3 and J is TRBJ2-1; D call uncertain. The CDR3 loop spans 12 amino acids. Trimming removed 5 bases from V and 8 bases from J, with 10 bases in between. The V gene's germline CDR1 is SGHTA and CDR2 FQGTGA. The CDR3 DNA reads TGTGCCAGCAGCGTCCGAGACGATGAGCAGTTCTTC. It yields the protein CASSVRDDEQFF. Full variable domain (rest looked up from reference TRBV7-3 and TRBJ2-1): GAGVSQTPSNKVTEKGKYVELRCDPISGHTALYWYRQSLGQGPEFLIYFQGTGAADDSGLPNDRFFAVRPEGSVSTLKIQRTERGDSAVYLCASSVRDDEQFFGPGTRLTVL.

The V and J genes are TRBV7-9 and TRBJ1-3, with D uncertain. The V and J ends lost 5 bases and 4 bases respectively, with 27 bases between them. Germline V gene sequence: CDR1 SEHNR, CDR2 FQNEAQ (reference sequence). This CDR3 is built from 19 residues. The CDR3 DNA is TGTGCCAGCAGCCCGCGGTCGTCGCCGCAGCCTTCTGGCGGAAACACCATATATTTT. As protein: CASSPRSSPQPSGGNTIYF. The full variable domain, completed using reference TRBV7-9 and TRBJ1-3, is DTGVSQNPRHKITKRGQNVTFRCDPISEHNRLYWYRQTLGQGPEFLTYFQNEAQLEKSRLLSDRFSAERPKGSFSTLEIQRTEQGDSAMYLCASSPRSSPQPSGGNTIYFGEGSWLTVV.

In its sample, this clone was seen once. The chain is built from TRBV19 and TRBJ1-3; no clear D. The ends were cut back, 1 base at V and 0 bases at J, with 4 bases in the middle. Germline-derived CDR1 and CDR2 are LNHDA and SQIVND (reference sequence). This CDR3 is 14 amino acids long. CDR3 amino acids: CASSIAHSGNTIYF. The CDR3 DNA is TGTGCCAGTAGTATAGCTCACTCTGGAAACACCATATATTTT. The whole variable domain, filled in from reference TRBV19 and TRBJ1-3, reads DGGITQSPKYLFRKEGQNVTLSCEQNLNHDAMYWYRQDPGQGLRLIYYSQIVNDFQKGDIAEGYSVSREKKESFPLTVTSAQKNPTAFYLCASSIAHSGNTIYFGEGSWLTVV.